The clone carrying this T cell receptor beta chain was observed once. TCRdb's copy holds only in-frame clones and misses some; the assay was immunoSEQ multiplex PCR. Of about 70,000 clones listed, roughly 91% are singletons. This sample stems from a study of blood T cell repertoires in COVID-19. About the study: COVID-19 samples, acute and convalescent, were from the United States, Italy and Spain.

Germline CDR1 and CDR2: MNHEY and SVGEGT. CDR3 length: 12 residues. V dropped 6 bases and J dropped 3; count of bases not matched to a gene: 1. The rearrangement joins TRBV6-2 or TRBV6-3 to TRBJ2-7; 8 bases fit TRBD1. The sample consisted of peripheral blood. The sequence was obtained from a young woman with acute or convalescent COVID-19. The CDR3 spells CASSDRGYEQYF. The CDR3 nucleotides are TGTGCCAGCAGCGACAGGGGCTACGAGCAGTACTTC.